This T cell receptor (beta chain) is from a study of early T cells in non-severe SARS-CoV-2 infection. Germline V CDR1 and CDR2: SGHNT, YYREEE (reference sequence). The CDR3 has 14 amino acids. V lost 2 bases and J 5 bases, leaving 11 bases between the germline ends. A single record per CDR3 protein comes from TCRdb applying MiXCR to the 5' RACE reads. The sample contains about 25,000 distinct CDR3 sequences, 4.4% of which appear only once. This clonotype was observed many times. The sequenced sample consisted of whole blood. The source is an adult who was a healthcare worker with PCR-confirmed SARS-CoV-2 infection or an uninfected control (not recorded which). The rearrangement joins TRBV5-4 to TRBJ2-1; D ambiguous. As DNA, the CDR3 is TGTGCCAGCAGCTTTGGGAACACTCACAATGAGCAGTTCTTC. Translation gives CASSFGNTHNEQFF.